This T cell receptor (beta chain) was documented in a study of blood T cell repertoires in COVID-19. Between the trimmed V and J ends, which lost 5 bases and 3 bases, there was a span of 4 bases. This CDR3 region has 12 residues. From germline, CDR1 is SGHNT and CDR2 YENEEA. Cohort 3 donors were reported recovered after two negative PCRs, clearance, or symptom resolution. Here immunoSEQ multiplex PCR was the method, and the copy in TCRdb shows in-frame clones only, minus some. The sample includes 250,000 to 300,000 clones, about 89% of them seen just once. Sequenced sample: PBMCs or T cells enriched from blood (not recorded which). The V and J genes are TRBV11-3 and TRBJ2-2; no definite D call. The clonotype originates from a woman aged 40 to 50 who had recovered from COVID-19. The CDR3 is CASSPDTGELFF. The CDR3 coding sequence is TGTGCCAGCAGCCCAGACACCGGGGAGCTGTTTTTT.